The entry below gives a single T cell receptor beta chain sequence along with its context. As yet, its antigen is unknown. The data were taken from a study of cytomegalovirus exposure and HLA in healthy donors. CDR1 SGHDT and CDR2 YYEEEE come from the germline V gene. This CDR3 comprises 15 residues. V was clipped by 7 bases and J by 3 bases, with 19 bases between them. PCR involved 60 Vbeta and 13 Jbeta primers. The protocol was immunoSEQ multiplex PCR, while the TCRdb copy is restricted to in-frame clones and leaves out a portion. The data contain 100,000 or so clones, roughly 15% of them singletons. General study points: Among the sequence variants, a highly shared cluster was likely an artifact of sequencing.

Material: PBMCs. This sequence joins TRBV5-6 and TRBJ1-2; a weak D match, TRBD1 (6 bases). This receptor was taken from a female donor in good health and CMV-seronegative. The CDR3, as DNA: TGTGCCAGCGGATACAGGGTCGGCGCCTACTATGGCTACACCTTC. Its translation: CASGYRVGAYYGYTF.